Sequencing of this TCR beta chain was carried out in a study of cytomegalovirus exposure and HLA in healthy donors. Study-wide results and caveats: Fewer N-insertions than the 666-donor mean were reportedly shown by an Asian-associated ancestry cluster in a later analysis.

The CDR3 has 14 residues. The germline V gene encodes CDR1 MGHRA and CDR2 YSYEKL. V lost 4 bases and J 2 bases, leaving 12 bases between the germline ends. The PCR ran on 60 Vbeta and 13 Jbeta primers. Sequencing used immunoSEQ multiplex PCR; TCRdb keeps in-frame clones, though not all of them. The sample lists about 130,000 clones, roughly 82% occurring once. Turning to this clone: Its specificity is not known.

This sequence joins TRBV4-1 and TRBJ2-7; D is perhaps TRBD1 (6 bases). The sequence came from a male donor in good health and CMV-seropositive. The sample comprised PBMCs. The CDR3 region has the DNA TGCGCCAGCAGCCCTGGACAGAGTACCTACGAGCAGTACTTC. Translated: CASSPGQSTYEQYF.